This TCR beta chain is drawn from a study of blood T cell dynamics during melanoma immunotherapy. Time point indicated: week 3, after first cycle of checkpoint inhibitor. Samples come from before therapy and from week 3 after the first blockade cycle. Patients had no prior systemic cancer treatment, immunosuppressants or other active cancers. CDR3 length equals 15 residues. V was shortened by 4 bases and J by 12 bases, with 22 bases between the two germline ends. Looked up from germline, CDR1 is SGHDN and CDR2 is FVKESK. Data came from immunoSEQ multiplex PCR; TCRdb stores just in-frame clones and leaves some out. The profile shows roughly 12,000 clones, 84% of them singletons.

This sequence joins TRBV14 and TRBJ2-1, with a tentative D call TRBD2 (6 bases). This clonotype was obtained from a human donor with melanoma. This sample comprised blood, obtained from a patient treated with checkpoint blockade. The CDR3 coding sequence is TGTGCCAGCAGCCCGGCCGGGTCTTTAGCCGGGGGGCAGTTCTTC. Protein product: CASSPAGSLAGGQFF.